Sequencing of this T cell receptor beta chain was carried out in a study of blood T cell repertoires in COVID-19. This clone was counted a few times. The assay was immunoSEQ multiplex PCR, and TCRdb's table has in-frame clones only and misses some. The profile shows 150,000 to 200,000 clones, roughly 84% of them singletons. The CDR3 consists of 16 residues. With 4 bases clipped from V and 2 bases from J, the junction kept 11 bases outside the gene matches. Germline values: CDR1 SGDLS, CDR2 YYNGEE. Specimen: peripheral blood. J is TRBJ2-5 and V is TRBV9, with 7 bases matching TRBD1. The receptor was derived from a woman of 80 years or more with active or convalescent COVID-19. The CDR3 bases are TGTGCCAGCAGCCCCCCAGGGGGAATTGCACAAGAGACCCAGTACTTC. Its protein product is CASSPPGGIAQETQYF.